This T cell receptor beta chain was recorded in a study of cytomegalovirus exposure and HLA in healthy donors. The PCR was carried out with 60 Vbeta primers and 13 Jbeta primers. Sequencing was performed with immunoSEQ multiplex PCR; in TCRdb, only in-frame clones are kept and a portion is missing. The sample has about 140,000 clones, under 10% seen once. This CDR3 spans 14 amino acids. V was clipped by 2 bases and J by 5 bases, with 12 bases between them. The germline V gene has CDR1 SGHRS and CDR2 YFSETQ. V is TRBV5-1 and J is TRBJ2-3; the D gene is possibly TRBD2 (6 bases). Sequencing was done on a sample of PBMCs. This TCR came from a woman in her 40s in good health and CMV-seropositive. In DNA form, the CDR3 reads TGCGCCAGCAGCTTCGCGGGGCGAGAAGATACGCAGTATTTT. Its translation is CASSFAGREDTQYF.